This T cell receptor (beta chain) was obtained from a study of shared clonotypes between healthy human individuals. The table came from immunoSEQ multiplex PCR; TCRdb's copy has only in-frame clones and leaves some out. The sample contains about 2.3 million clones, 92% of which appear only once. There are 19 residues in the CDR3. Losses at the gene ends were 0 bases for V and 7 bases for J; bases not matched to a gene: 10. Germline-derived CDR1 and CDR2 are KGHSH and LQKENI. V usage is TRBV18 and J usage is TRBJ2-1; 15 nucleotides align to TRBD2. Specimen: naive CD4+ T cells from PBMCs. Subset given: CD45RA+ positively selected. The clonotype comes from a man between 18 and 35 years old in good health. Some clones in this sample may be carry-over from other donors' samples. Here the CDR3 reads CASSPPWTSGRALYNEQFF. CDR3 in DNA: TGTGCCAGCTCACCACCCTGGACTAGCGGGAGGGCTCTTTATAATGAGCAGTTCTTC. Based on the CDR3 plus reference TRBV18 and TRBJ2-1, the full variable domain is NAGVMQNPRHLVRRRGQEARLRCSPMKGHSHVYWYRQLPEEGLKFMVYLQKENIIDESGMPKERFSAEFPKEGPSILRIQQVVRGDSAAYFCASSPPWTSGRALYNEQFFGPGTRLTVL.